The 18 T cell receptor beta chains reported below all come from one sample, sequenced in a study of cytomegalovirus exposure and HLA in healthy donors. Assay used: immunoSEQ multiplex PCR; TCRdb lists only in-frame clones, some missing. The sample consists of 160,000 or so clones, roughly nine tenths of them appearing once. The source material was PBMCs. These receptors all stem from a young man in good health and CMV-seropositive.

The V gene is TRBV28, the J gene TRBJ2-4; D perhaps matches TRBD2 (6 bases). The CDR3 has 15 amino acids. From germline, CDR1 is MDHEN and CDR2 SYDVKM. Trimming left V 8 bases short and J 1 base short, with 15 bases between. The CDR3 reads CASGFAGGAKNIQYF. The DNA of the CDR3 is TGTGCCAGCGGGTTTGCTGGAGGGGCCAAAAACATTCAGTACTTC.

The gene calls are TRBV7-9 and TRBJ2-7, with 10 positions matching TRBD1. V lost 5 bases, J lost 6 bases, and 7 bases stayed unmatched. Germline assignment: CDR1 SEHNR and CDR2 FQNEAQ (reference sequence). This CDR3 region has 14 residues. The CDR3 region is CASSGDRGGREQYF. CDR3 sequence (DNA): TGTGCCAGCAGCGGGGACAGGGGAGGCCGCGAGCAGTACTTC.

This clone occurred once. The gene calls are TRBV7-3 and TRBJ2-1; TRBD2 matches 8 bases. This CDR3 is built from 16 residues. CDR1 and CDR2 from the germline V gene are SGHTA and FQGTGA. J was trimmed by 8 bases and V by 5 bases; bases with no gene match: 14. Here the CDR3 reads CASSTRAGVTEHEQFF. CDR3 DNA sequence: TGTGCCAGCAGCACACGAGCGGGAGTGACGGAGCATGAGCAGTTCTTC. Full variable domain (remainder filled in from reference TRBV7-3 and TRBJ2-1): GAGVSQTPSNKVTEKGKYVELRCDPISGHTALYWYRQSLGQGPEFLIYFQGTGAADDSGLPNDRFFAVRPEGSVSTLKIQRTERGDSAVYLCASSTRAGVTEHEQFFGPGTRLTVL.

This chain joins TRBV13 and TRBJ2-1; 8 bases map to TRBD2. CDR3 size: 16 residues. Germline-derived CDR1 and CDR2 are PRHDT and FYEKMQ (reference sequence). V trimming: 4 bases; J trimming: 5 bases; junction bases outside the gene matches: 10. The CDR3 DNA sequence: TGTGCCAGCAGCTCCCCCGGTAGTAGCGGGGACAATGAGCAGTTCTTC. Protein product: CASSSPGSSGDNEQFF.

This sequence joins TRBV9 and TRBJ1-2; 7 bases match TRBD1. Germline V lookup: CDR1 SGDLS, CDR2 YYNGEE. Germline trimming cut 0 bases from V and 6 bases from J; bases unmatched to any gene: 11. The CDR3 extends over 16 amino acids. CDR3 DNA: TGTGCCAGCAGCGTAGAACAGGGGAGGATGTTAAATGGCTACACCTTC. Its protein is CASSVEQGRMLNGYTF.

This clone was detected once. This chain connects TRBV7-9 to TRBJ1-1; the D is unclear. V shed 7 bases and J shed 1 base, with 7 bases lying between them. This CDR3 region has 12 residues. Germline CDR1 is SEHNR and CDR2 is FQNEAQ (reference sequence). The CDR3 nucleotides read TGTGCCAGCACCTTCGGGAACACTGAAGCTTTCTTT. Its protein is CASTFGNTEAFF. Full variable domain (missing parts from reference TRBV7-9 and TRBJ1-1): DTGVSQNPRHKITKRGQNVTFRCDPISEHNRLYWYRQTLGQGPEFLTYFQNEAQLEKSRLLSDRFSAERPKGSFSTLEIQRTEQGDSAMYLCASTFGNTEAFFGQGTRLTVV.

This chain joins TRBV27 and TRBJ2-7; possibly TRBD1 for D (5 bases). The CDR3 extends over 14 amino acids. V was trimmed by 4 bases and J by 2 bases, leaving 12 bases between them. CDR1 MNHEY and CDR2 SMNVEV come from the germline V gene (reference sequence). This CDR3 reads CASSYDGRAYEQYF. CDR3 nucleotides: TGTGCCAGCAGTTATGACGGCAGGGCCTACGAGCAGTACTTC.

The chain carries TRBV5-4 and TRBJ2-7, with TRBD2 matching over 7 bases. J lost 3 bases, V lost 1 base, and 16 bases had no gene match. The CDR3 runs to 18 residues. CDR1 is SGHNT and CDR2 is YYREEE in the germline V gene (reference sequence). CDR3: CASSLYGSGAPLSYEQYF. The CDR3 region has the DNA TGTGCCAGCAGCTTGTACGGAAGCGGGGCACCCCTAAGCTACGAGCAGTACTTC.

The rearrangement uses TRBV7-8 and TRBJ1-2; tentatively, D is TRBD1 (6 bases). From germline, CDR1 is SGHVS and CDR2 FQNEAQ. V gave up 5 bases and J gave up 8 bases, with 15 bases separating them. The CDR3 totals 13 residues. As DNA, the CDR3 is TGTGCCAGCAGCACACACAGGGTGGGCGGCTACACCTTC. Its protein is CASSTHRVGGYTF.

V is TRBV7-9 and J is TRBJ1-1; D ambiguous. Germline CDR1 SEHNR, CDR2 FQNEAQ (reference sequence). The CDR3 loop spans 13 amino acids. Trimming left V 5 bases short and J 1 base short, with 8 bases between. This CDR3 is CASSPQENTEAFF. CDR3 in DNA: TGTGCCAGCAGCCCCCAGGAGAACACTGAAGCTTTCTTT.

CDR3 DNA sequence: TGTGCCAGCAGCCAAGACGCGGGGTACAATGAGCAGTTCTTC. Encoded protein: CASSQDAGYNEQFF. The chain joins TRBV14 to TRBJ2-1; tentative D call: TRBD2 (6 bases). This CDR3 comprises 14 residues. CDR1 and CDR2 from the germline V gene are SGHDN and FVKESK. Deletions cut 0 bases from V and 4 bases from J, with 7 bases between.

The chain employs TRBV7-2 and TRBJ1-1, with D hard to call. Per germline, CDR1 SGHTA and CDR2 FQGNSA. The CDR3 runs to 13 residues. Trimming stripped 0 bases from V and 11 bases from J, with 13 bases between. The CDR3, as DNA: TGTGCCAGCAGCTTAGCTGGGGTAACGGGGGCTTTCTTT. This translates into CASSLAGVTGAFF. The whole variable domain, remainder taken from reference TRBV7-2 and TRBJ1-1, is GAGVSQSPSNKVTEKGKDVELRCDPISGHTALYWYRQSLGQGLEFLIYFQGNSAPDKSGLPSDRFSAERTGGSVSTLTIQRTQQEDSAVYLCASSLAGVTGAFFGQGTRLTVV.

The rearrangement joins TRBV4-2 to TRBJ1-1, with D uncertain. Per germline, CDR1 LGHNA and CDR2 YNFKEQ. There are 15 residues in the CDR3. Trimming left V 4 bases short and J 1 base short, with 13 bases between. DNA of the CDR3: TGTGCCAGCAGCCCCCGTGGACTGGCGAACACTGAAGCTTTCTTT. Translated, it gives CASSPRGLANTEAFF.

The chain carries TRBV9 and TRBJ2-5; D gene uncertain. The CDR3 length is 12 residues. Per the germline V gene, CDR1 is SGDLS and CDR2 is YYNGEE. Trimming removed 4 bases at V and 5 bases at J, with 9 bases between. The CDR3: CASSPNSETQYF. DNA for the CDR3: TGTGCCAGCAGCCCAAACTCCGAGACCCAGTACTTC.

J is TRBJ1-4 and V is TRBV18; 7 bases line up with TRBD1. Losses at the gene ends were 6 bases for V and 7 bases for J; bases not matched to a gene: 5. Germline CDR1 KGHSH, CDR2 LQKENI. The CDR3 contains 13 residues. The CDR3 loop reads CASSPDRVEKLFF. CDR3 nucleotides: TGTGCCAGCTCTCCTGACAGGGTTGAAAAACTGTTTTTT.

This chain uses TRBV7-2 with TRBJ1-1; D ambiguous. Germline CDR1 is SGHTA and CDR2 is FQGNSA. Trimming stripped 2 bases from V and 1 base from J, with 2 bases between. The CDR3 length is 12 residues. The CDR3 loop is CASSLQNTEAFF. CDR3 bases: TGTGCCAGCAGCTTACAGAACACTGAAGCTTTCTTT.

Turning to this clone: The same CDR3 also results from other DNA sequences found in this sample. The V call is TRBV29-1, the J call TRBJ2-7; TRBD1 matches 9 bases. CDR3 size: 13 residues. The V segment lost 4 bases and the J segment 1 base; nucleotides outside the gene matches: 2. The V gene's germline CDR1 is SQVTM and CDR2 ANQGSEA. In DNA, the CDR3 is TGCAGCGTTGGAGGGACAGGGTCCTACGAGCAGTACTTC. It yields the protein CSVGGTGSYEQYF.

The chain combines TRBV7-2 with TRBJ1-1; tentative D call: TRBD1 (6 bases). This CDR3 contains 14 residues. CDR1 is SGHTA, CDR2 FQGNSA, per germline. V was pared by 2 bases and J by 3 bases, with 10 bases between. The CDR3: CASSLRGWDTEAFF. The CDR3 DNA follows: TGTGCCAGCAGCTTAAGGGGGTGGGACACTGAAGCTTTCTTT.